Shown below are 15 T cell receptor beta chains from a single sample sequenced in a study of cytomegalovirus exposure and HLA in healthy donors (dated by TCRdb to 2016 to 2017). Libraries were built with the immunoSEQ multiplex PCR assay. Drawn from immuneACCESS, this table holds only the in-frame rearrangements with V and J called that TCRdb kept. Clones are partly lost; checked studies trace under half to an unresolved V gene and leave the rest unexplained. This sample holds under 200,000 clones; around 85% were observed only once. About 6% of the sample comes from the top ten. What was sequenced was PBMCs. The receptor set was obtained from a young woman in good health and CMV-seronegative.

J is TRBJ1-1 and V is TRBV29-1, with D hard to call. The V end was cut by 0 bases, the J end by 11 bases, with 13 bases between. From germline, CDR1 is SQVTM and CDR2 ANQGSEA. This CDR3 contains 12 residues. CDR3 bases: TGCAGCGTTGAAGACTCGGAGTGGGCTGCTTTCTTT. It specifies CSVEDSEWAAFF.

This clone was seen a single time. The DNA of the CDR3 is TGTGCCAGCAGCTCAAAACAGGGGGCTAGGAGCAATCAGCCCCAGCATTTT. Residues: CASSSKQGARSNQPQHF. The gene calls are TRBV5-6 and TRBJ1-5; 9 nucleotides match TRBD1. CDR1 and CDR2 from the germline V gene are SGHDT and YYEEEE. The CDR3 has 17 residues. Germline trimming cut 3 bases from V and 1 base from J; bases unmatched to any gene: 8.

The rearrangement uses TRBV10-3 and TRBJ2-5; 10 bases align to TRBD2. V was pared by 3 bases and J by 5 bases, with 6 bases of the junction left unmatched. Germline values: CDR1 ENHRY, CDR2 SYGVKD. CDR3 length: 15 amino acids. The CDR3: CAISDSGRKGETQYF. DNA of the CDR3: TGTGCCATCAGTGATAGCGGGAGGAAGGGGGAGACCCAGTACTTC.

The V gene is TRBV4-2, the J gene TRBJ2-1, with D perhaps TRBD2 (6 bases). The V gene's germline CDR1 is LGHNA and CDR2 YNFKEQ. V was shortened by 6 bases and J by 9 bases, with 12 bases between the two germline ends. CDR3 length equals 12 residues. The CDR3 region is CASRHGGSEQFF. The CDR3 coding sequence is TGTGCCAGCAGGCACGGGGGTAGTGAGCAGTTCTTC.

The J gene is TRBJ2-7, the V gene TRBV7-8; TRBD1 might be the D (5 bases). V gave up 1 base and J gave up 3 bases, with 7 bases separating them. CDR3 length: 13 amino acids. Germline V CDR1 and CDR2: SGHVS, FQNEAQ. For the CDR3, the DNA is TGTGCCAGCAGCTTAGACAGGAACTACGAGCAGTACTTC. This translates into CASSLDRNYEQYF. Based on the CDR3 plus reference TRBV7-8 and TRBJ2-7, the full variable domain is GAGVSQSPRYKVAKRGQDVALRCDPISGHVSLFWYQQALGQGPEFLTYFQNEAQLDKSGLPSDRFFAERPEGSVSTLKIQRTQQEDSAVYLCASSLDRNYEQYFGPGTRLTVT.

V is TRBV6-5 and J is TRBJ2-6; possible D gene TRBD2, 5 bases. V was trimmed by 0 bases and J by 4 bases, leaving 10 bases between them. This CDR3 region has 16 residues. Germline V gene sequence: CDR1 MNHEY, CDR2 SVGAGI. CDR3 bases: TGTGCCAGCAGTTACTCTTGGCCGGGGGGGGCCAACGTCCTGACTTTC. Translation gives CASSYSWPGGANVLTF.

The CDR3 bases are TGTGCCAGCGGCCCGCTGGGACAGCTATCTGGAAACACCATATATTTT. The encoded protein is CASGPLGQLSGNTIYF. The rearrangement uses TRBV27 and TRBJ1-3; 7 bases agree with TRBD1. CDR1 and CDR2 (germline): MNHEY, SMNVEV (reference sequence). J lost 1 base, V lost 8 bases, and 11 bases had no gene match. This CDR3 is built from 16 residues.

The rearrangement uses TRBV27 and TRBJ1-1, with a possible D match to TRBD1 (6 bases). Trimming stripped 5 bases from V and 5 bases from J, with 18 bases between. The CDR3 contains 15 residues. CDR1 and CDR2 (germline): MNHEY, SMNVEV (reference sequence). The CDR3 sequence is CASSPVRGRETEAFF. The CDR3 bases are TGTGCCAGCAGTCCAGTCAGGGGAAGGGAGACTGAAGCTTTCTTT.

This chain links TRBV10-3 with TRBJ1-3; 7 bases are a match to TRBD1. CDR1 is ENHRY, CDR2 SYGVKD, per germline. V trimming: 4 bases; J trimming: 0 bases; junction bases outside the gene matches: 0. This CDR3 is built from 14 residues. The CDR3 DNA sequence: TGTGCCATCAGTGCAGGGGGCTCTGGAAACACCATATATTTT. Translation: CAISAGGSGNTIYF.

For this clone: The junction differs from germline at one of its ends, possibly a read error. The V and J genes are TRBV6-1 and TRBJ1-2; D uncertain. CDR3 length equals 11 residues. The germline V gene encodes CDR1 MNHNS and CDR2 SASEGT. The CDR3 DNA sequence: TGTGCCAGCAACCCGGACTATCGCTACACCTTC. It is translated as CASNPDYRYTF.

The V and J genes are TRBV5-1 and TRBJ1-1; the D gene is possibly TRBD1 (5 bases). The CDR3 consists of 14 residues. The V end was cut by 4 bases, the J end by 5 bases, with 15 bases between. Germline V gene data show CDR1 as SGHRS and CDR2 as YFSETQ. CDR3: CASSPGIHSTEAFF. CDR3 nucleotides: TGCGCCAGCAGCCCAGGGATTCACTCGACTGAAGCTTTCTTT.

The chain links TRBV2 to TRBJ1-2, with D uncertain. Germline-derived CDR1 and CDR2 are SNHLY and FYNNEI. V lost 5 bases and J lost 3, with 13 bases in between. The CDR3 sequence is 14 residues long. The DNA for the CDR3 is TGTGCCAGCAGTACCGGTTCTACATACTATGGCTACACCTTC. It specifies CASSTGSTYYGYTF.

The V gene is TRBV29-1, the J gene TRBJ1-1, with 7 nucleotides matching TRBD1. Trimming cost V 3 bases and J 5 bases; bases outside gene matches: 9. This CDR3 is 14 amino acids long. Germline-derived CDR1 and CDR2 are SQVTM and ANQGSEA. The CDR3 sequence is CSVDHSTGDTEAFF. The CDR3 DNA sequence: TGCAGCGTTGACCACTCCACAGGGGATACTGAAGCTTTCTTT.

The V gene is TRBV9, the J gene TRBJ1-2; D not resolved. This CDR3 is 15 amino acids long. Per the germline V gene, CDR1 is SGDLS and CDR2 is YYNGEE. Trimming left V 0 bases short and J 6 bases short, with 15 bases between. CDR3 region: CASSVDSREGDGYTF. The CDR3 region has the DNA TGTGCCAGCAGCGTAGATTCACGGGAAGGCGATGGCTACACCTTC.

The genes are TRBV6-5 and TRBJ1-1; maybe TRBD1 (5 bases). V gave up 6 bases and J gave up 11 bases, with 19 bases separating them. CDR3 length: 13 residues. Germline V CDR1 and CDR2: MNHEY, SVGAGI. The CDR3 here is CASRRTGIHEAFF. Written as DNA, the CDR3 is TGTGCCAGCAGACGTACAGGAATCCACGAGGCTTTCTTT.